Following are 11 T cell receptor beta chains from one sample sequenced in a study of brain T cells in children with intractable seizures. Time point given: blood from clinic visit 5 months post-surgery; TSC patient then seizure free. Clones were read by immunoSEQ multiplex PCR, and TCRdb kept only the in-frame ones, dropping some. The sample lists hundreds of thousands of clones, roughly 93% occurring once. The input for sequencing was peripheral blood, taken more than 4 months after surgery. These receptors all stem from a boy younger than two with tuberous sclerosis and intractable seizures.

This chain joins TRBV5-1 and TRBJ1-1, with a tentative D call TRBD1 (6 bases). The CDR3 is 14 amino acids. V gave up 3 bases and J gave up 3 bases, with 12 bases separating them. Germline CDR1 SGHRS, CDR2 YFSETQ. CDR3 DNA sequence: TGCGCCAGCAGCTCACAGGGCTTGGACACTGAAGCTTTCTTT. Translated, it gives CASSSQGLDTEAFF. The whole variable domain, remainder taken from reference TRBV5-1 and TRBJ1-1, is KAGVTQTPRYLIKTRGQQVTLSCSPISGHRSVSWYQQTPGQGLQFLFEYFSETQRNKGNFPGRFSGRQFSNSRSEMNVSTLELGDSALYLCASSSQGLDTEAFFGQGTRLTVV.

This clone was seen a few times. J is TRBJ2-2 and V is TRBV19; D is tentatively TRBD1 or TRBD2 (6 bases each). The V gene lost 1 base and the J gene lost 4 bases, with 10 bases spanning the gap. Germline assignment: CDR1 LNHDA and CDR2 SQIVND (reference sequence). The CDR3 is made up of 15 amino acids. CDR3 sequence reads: CASSIGGGGTGELFF. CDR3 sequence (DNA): TGTGCCAGTAGTATAGGAGGGGGAGGCACCGGGGAGCTGTTTTTT.

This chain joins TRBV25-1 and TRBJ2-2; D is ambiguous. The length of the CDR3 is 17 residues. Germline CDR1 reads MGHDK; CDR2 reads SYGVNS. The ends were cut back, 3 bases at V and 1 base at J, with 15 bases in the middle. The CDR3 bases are TGTGCCAGCAGTGAGGGTCAGCTAAAATTGAACACCGGGGAGCTGTTTTTT. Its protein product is CASSEGQLKLNTGELFF.

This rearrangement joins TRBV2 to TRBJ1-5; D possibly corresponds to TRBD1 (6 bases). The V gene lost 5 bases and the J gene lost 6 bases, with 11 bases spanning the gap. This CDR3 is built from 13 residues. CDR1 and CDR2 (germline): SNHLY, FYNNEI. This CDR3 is CASSLDRLQPQHF. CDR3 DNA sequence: TGTGCCAGCAGTCTAGACAGGCTTCAGCCCCAGCATTTT.

Here the CDR3 reads CASSLAFAGDNTGELFF. DNA of the CDR3: TGTGCCAGCAGCTTAGCTTTCGCGGGGGATAACACCGGGGAGCTGTTTTTT. The V and J genes are TRBV7-9 and TRBJ2-2, with 7 positions matching TRBD2. V lost 0 bases to trimming and J lost 2 bases; unmatched junction nucleotides: 6. The germline CDR1 and CDR2 sequences are SEHNR and FQNEAQ (reference sequence). The CDR3 extends over 17 amino acids.

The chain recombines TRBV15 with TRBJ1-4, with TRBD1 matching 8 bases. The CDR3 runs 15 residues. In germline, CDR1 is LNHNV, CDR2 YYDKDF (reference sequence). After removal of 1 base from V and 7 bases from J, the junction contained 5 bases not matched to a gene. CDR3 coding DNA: TGTGCCACCAGCAGAGTTTCAGGGGGCATTGAAAAACTGTTTTTT. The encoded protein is CATSRVSGGIEKLFF.

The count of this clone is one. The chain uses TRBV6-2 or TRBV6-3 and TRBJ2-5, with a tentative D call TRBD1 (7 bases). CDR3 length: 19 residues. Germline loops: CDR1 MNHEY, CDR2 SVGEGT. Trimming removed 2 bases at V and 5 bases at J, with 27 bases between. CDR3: CASSYPRAGGNFSRETQYF. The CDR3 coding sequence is TGTGCCAGCAGTTACCCCCGGGCAGGGGGGAATTTTTCGAGGGAGACCCAGTACTTC.

The CDR3 here is CASSLAAGKETQYF. The CDR3 DNA reads TGCGCCAGCAGCTTGGCGGCAGGGAAGGAGACCCAGTACTTC. The chain uses TRBV5-1 and TRBJ2-5, with D tentatively TRBD1 (5 bases). The V end was cut by 0 bases, the J end by 5 bases, with 11 bases between. Germline CDR1 reads SGHRS; CDR2 reads YFSETQ. The length of the CDR3 is 14 residues.

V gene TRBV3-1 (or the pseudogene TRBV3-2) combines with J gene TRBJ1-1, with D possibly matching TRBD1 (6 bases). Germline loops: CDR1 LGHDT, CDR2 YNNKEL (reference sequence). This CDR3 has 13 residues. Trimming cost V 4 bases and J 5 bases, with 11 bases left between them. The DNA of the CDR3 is TGTGCCAGCAGCCGGCAGGGGCCTACTGAAGCTTTCTTT. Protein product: CASSRQGPTEAFF.

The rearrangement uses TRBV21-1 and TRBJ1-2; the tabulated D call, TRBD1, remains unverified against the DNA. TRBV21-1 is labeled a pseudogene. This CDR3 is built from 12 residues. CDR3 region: CASSNRGYGYTF. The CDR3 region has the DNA TGTGCCAGCAGCAACAGGGGCTATGGCTACACCTTC.

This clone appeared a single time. Here the CDR3 reads CASSHLRLGYEQYF. CDR3 in DNA: TGCGCCAGCAGCCACCTTCGACTGGGGTACGAGCAGTACTTC. The rearrangement links TRBV4-1 to TRBJ2-7, with no clear D. The CDR3 sequence is 14 residues long. V lost 3 bases to trimming and J lost 4 bases, with 13 bases between them. CDR1 is MGHRA and CDR2 is YSYEKL in the germline V gene.